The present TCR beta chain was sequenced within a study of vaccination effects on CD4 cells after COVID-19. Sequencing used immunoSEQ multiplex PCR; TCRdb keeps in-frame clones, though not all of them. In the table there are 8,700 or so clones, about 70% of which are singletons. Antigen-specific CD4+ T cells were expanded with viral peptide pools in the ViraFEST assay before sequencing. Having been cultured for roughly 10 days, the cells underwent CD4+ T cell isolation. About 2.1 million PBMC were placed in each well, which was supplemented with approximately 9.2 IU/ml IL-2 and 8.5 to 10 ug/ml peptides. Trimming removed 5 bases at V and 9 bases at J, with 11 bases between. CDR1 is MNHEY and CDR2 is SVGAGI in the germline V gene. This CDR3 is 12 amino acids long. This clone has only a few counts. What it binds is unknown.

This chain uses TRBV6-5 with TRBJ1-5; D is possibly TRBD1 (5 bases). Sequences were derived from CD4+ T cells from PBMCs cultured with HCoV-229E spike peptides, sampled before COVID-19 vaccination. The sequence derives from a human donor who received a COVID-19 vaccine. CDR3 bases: TGTGCCAGCAGTCTCCAGGGAGGGCCCCAGCATTTT. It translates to CASSLQGGPQHF.